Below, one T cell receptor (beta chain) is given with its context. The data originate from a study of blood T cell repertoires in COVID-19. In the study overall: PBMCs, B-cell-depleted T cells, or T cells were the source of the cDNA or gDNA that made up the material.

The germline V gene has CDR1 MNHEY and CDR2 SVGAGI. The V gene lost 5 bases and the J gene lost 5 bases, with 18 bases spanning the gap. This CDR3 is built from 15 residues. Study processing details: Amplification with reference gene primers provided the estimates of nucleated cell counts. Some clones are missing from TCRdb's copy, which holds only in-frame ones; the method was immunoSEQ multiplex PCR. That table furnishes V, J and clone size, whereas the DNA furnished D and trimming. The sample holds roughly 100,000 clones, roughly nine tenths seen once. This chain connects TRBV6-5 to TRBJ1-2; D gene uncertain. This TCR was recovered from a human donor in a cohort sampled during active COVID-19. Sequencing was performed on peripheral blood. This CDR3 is CASSTRPGGQYGYTF. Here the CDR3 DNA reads TGTGCCAGCAGTACCCGGCCCGGCGGCCAGTATGGCTACACCTTC.